These 10 T cell receptor beta chains were all obtained from the same sample, sequenced in a study of blood T cell repertoires in COVID-19. Libraries were prepared by immunoSEQ multiplex PCR; TCRdb keeps only in-frame clonotypes and omits some of them. Found here are approximately 250,000 clones, around 90% of them singletons; the top ten hold about 0.79%. What was sequenced was peripheral blood. These receptors were obtained from a man between 25 and 39 years old with COVID-19, enrolled during active disease.

The V gene is TRBV10-3, the J gene TRBJ1-1, with D possibly matching TRBD1 (5 bases). Germline values: CDR1 ENHRY, CDR2 SYGVKD. Trimming took 3 bases from V and 5 from J, leaving 10 bases between them. The CDR3 totals 13 residues. This chain's CDR3 is CAISEGVGTEAFF. The DNA of the CDR3 is TGTGCCATCAGTGAAGGGGTGGGGACTGAAGCTTTCTTT.

J is TRBJ1-5 and V is TRBV3-1 (or the pseudogene TRBV3-2); 10 bases align to TRBD1. Germline CDR1 reads LGHDT; CDR2 reads YNNKEL (reference sequence). CDR3 length: 17 residues. With 2 bases clipped from V and 8 bases from J, the junction kept 12 bases outside the gene matches. The CDR3 DNA is TGTGCCAGCAGCCAACGTGGACAGGGGGTTTACGTAGAGCCCCAGCATTTT. This sequence encodes CASSQRGQGVYVEPQHF.

A single count supports this clone. V usage is TRBV4-1 and J usage is TRBJ1-2; no definite D call. Trimming stripped 4 bases from V and 1 base from J, with 16 bases between. There are 16 residues in the CDR3. The germline gives CDR1 MGHRA, CDR2 YSYEKL. This chain's CDR3 is CASSPSGSPGNYGYTF. The CDR3 nucleotides read TGCGCCAGCAGCCCCTCTGGGTCACCGGGTAACTATGGCTACACCTTC.

J is TRBJ1-5 and V is TRBV2; no clear D gene. Trimming pared 4 bases from V and 9 bases from J, leaving 13 bases between. This CDR3 region has 13 residues. Germline loops: CDR1 SNHLY, CDR2 FYNNEI. This CDR3 reads CASSAWATWPQHF. CDR3 coding DNA: TGTGCCAGCAGTGCCTGGGCAACGTGGCCCCAGCATTTT.

The CDR3 is CASSLSGGLSNQPQHF. The CDR3 DNA sequence: TGTGCCAGCTCACTCTCGGGAGGGCTCAGCAATCAGCCCCAGCATTTT. The chain employs TRBV18 and TRBJ1-5; no firm D call. With 4 bases removed from V and 1 base from J, the gap between germline ends came to 14 bases. The CDR3 is 16 residues long. Germline V gene sequence: CDR1 KGHSH, CDR2 LQKENI.

The chain uses TRBV6-5 and TRBJ1-3; the D is unclear. Per the germline V gene, CDR1 is MNHEY and CDR2 is SVGAGI. V shed 2 bases and J shed 4 bases, with 6 bases lying between them. The CDR3 has 13 residues. The CDR3 is CASSYTRGNTIYF. In nucleotides, the CDR3 is TGTGCCAGCAGTTACACTAGGGGAAACACCATATATTTT.

Written as DNA, the CDR3 is TGTGCCAGCAGTCCCGGACAGGGTGGGGGTCCTGAAGCTTTCTTT. As protein: CASSPGQGGGPEAFF. The gene calls are TRBV28 and TRBJ1-1; 8 nucleotides align to TRBD1. The V gene's germline CDR1 is MDHEN and CDR2 SYDVKM. The junction had 11 bases not matched to a gene; V was cut back by 5 bases and J by 6 bases. This CDR3 is 15 amino acids long. The full variable domain, with the rest looked up from reference TRBV28 and TRBJ1-1, is DVKVTQSSRYLVKRTGEKVFLECVQDMDHENMFWYRQDPGLGLRLIYFSYDVKMKEKGDIPEGYSVSREKKERFSLILESASTNQTSMYLCASSPGQGGGPEAFFGQGTRLTVV.

This clone showed up just once. The CDR3 coding sequence is TGCGCCAGCAGCTTGGCCACGGGACAGGCTCGCTACGAGCAGTACTTC. This gives the protein CASSLATGQARYEQYF. This chain connects TRBV5-1 to TRBJ2-7; TRBD1 matches 8 bases. The CDR3 covers 16 residues. V gave up 0 bases and J gave up 3 bases; unmatched junction bases: 8. The germline gives CDR1 SGHRS, CDR2 YFSETQ.

The V gene is TRBV19, the J gene TRBJ1-4, with TRBD1 as a possible D gene (5 bases). The V end lost 0 bases, the J end lost 0 bases, and 8 bases lay between the germline ends. Germline CDR1 reads LNHDA; CDR2 reads SQIVND (reference sequence). The CDR3 is 16 residues long. As DNA, the CDR3 is TGTGCCAGTAGTATAGAAACGGGGGCAACTAATGAAAAACTGTTTTTT. This codes for CASSIETGATNEKLFF.

V gene TRBV10-1 combines with J gene TRBJ2-2, with 7 positions matching TRBD2. Germline V gene sequence: CDR1 WNHNN, CDR2 SYGVQD (reference sequence). J was trimmed by 5 bases and V by 0 bases; bases with no gene match: 6. This CDR3 region has 16 residues. This chain's CDR3 is CASSESSGGWTGELFF. The CDR3 nucleotides read TGCGCCAGCAGTGAGTCGTCGGGGGGTTGGACCGGGGAGCTGTTTTTT.